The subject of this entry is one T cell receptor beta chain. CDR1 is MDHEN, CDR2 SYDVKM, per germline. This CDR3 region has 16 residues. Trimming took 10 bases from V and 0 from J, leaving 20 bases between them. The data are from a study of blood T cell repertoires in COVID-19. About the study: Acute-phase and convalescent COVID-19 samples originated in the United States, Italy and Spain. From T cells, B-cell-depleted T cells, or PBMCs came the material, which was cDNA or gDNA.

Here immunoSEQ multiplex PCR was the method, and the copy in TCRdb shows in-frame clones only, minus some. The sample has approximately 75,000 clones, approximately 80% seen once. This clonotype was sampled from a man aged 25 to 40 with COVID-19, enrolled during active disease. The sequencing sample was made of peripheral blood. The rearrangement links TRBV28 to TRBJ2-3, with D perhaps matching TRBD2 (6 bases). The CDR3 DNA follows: TGTGCCACCCTCCCCGGGAGCTGGTATAGCACAGATACGCAGTATTTT. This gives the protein CATLPGSWYSTDTQYF.